These 13 T cell receptor beta chains were all obtained from the same sample, sequenced in a study of radiation and T cells in renal cell carcinoma. TCRdb's copy holds only in-frame clones and misses some; the assay was immunoSEQ multiplex PCR. This sample has 100,000 to 150,000 clones, with roughly 80% found just once. Noted time point: baseline pretreatment blood. Sample treatment: 15 Gy SBRT to primary tumor, nephrectomy 4 weeks later. The source was blood, collected from a patient whose treatment included radiotherapy and nephrectomy. The receptor source for this set is a woman aged 55-69 years with renal cell carcinoma.

This clone appeared a single time. This chain links TRBV29-1 with TRBJ1-2, with a tentative D call TRBD1 (6 bases). The V gene's germline CDR1 is SQVTM and CDR2 ANQGSEA. CDR3 length: 13 amino acids. Trimming removed 2 bases at V and 4 bases at J, with 11 bases between. DNA for the CDR3: TGCAGCGTTGAAAGACCGACAGGCTATGGCTACACCTTC. Amino acid sequence: CSVERPTGYGYTF. Full variable domain (outside the CDR3, taken from reference TRBV29-1 and TRBJ1-2): SAVISQKPSRDICQRGTSLTIQCQVDSQVTMMFWYRQQPGQSLTLIATANQGSEATYESGFVIDKFPISRPNLTFSTLTVSNMSPEDSSIYLCSVERPTGYGYTFGSGTRLTVV.

The chain links TRBV9 to TRBJ2-7; a possible D gene is TRBD2 (6 bases). CDR1 is SGDLS, CDR2 YYNGEE, per germline. This CDR3 has 14 residues. With 0 bases removed from V and 1 base from J, the gap between germline ends came to 8 bases. The DNA for the CDR3 is TGTGCCAGCAGCGTAGACGGGACTTCCTACGAGCAGTACTTC. The encoded protein is CASSVDGTSYEQYF.

The V gene is TRBV4-3, the J gene TRBJ1-4; D might be TRBD1 (6 bases). The CDR3 spans 13 residues. The germline V gene has CDR1 LGHNA and CDR2 YSLEER. Trimming shortened V by 8 bases and J by 8 bases, and 15 bases separated the two germline ends. The DNA for the CDR3 is TGCGCCAGCGCGCGGGGGCGGGGGGAAAAACTGTTTTTT. This codes for CASARGRGEKLFF.

The V gene is TRBV28, the J gene TRBJ2-7; weak D call: TRBD2 (5 bases). The CDR3 is 11 residues long. The germline CDR1 and CDR2 sequences are MDHEN and SYDVKM. V dropped 10 bases and J dropped 0 bases, with 7 bases sitting between them. CDR3 in amino acids: CATGSSYEQYF. The DNA of the CDR3 is TGTGCCACGGGGAGCTCCTACGAGCAGTACTTC.

This chain joins TRBV9 and TRBJ1-1, with TRBD1 matching 7 bases. After removal of 2 bases from V and 1 base from J, the junction contained 11 bases not matched to a gene. CDR3 size: 17 residues. Germline V gene sequence: CDR1 SGDLS, CDR2 YYNGEE. The CDR3 DNA is TGTGCCAGCAGCGTGGGCCCCTTACAGGGGACGAACACTGAAGCTTTCTTT. Amino acids: CASSVGPLQGTNTEAFF.

The rearrangement uses TRBV13 and TRBJ2-5, with TRBD2 identical over 13 bases. TRBJ2-7 explains the end of the DNA better; the J call may be wrong. This CDR3 contains 15 residues. The germline V gene encodes CDR1 PRHDT and CDR2 FYEKMQ (reference sequence). CDR3 sequence (DNA): TGTGCCAGCAGCTTCGGGACTAGCGGGGCAGACGAGCAGTACTTC. Translation: CASSFGTSGADEQYF.

This clone has just one count. Here the CDR3 reads CASSHGPTGVGTEAFF. The CDR3 nucleotides are TGTGCCAGCAGCCACGGGCCGACAGGGGTTGGCACTGAAGCTTTCTTT. The chain links TRBV4-2 to TRBJ1-1, with 8 positions matching TRBD1. The J segment lost 4 bases and the V segment lost 3 bases, leaving 10 bases of the junction unmatched. Germline loops: CDR1 LGHNA, CDR2 YNFKEQ. This CDR3 is built from 16 residues.

As regards this clone: One end of the junction varies from germline; a read error may be responsible. The chain links TRBV7-7 to TRBJ2-2; D gene unclear. The CDR3 sequence is 14 residues long. Germline loops: CDR1 SSHAT, CDR2 FNYEAQ (reference sequence). The DNA for the CDR3 is TGTGCTAGCAGCCCGAGGTCCTTGACTGACGAGCTGTTTTTT. It yields the protein CASSPRSLTDELFF.

This chain joins TRBV19 and TRBJ2-3; no clear D gene. Germline-derived CDR1 and CDR2 are LNHDA and SQIVND (reference sequence). V gave up 2 bases and J gave up 8 bases, with 5 bases separating them. There are 11 residues in the CDR3. The CDR3 DNA follows: TGTGCCAGTAGTATACAGCGTACGCAGTATTTT. This gives the protein CASSIQRTQYF.

The chain has TRBV5-1 and TRBJ1-5; D is ambiguous. Trimming pared 2 bases from V and 0 bases from J, leaving 9 bases between. CDR1 is SGHRS, CDR2 YFSETQ, per germline. This CDR3 comprises 15 residues. The CDR3 region is CASSLTVYSNQPQHF. CDR3 bases: TGCGCCAGCAGCTTAACAGTTTATAGCAATCAGCCCCAGCATTTT.

This clone has just one count. The rearrangement uses TRBV18 and TRBJ2-2; D may match TRBD1 or TRBD2 (6 bases each). This CDR3 has 15 residues. Between the trimmed V and J ends, which lost 2 bases and 3 bases, there was a span of 10 bases. Germline-derived CDR1 and CDR2 are KGHSH and LQKENI. CDR3 nucleotide sequence: TGTGCCAGCTCACCATACAGGGAGGACACCGGGGAGCTGTTTTTT. Translating gives CASSPYREDTGELFF.

This clone was detected only a few times. The chain is built from TRBV9 and TRBJ2-2; D is unclear. V shed 3 bases and J shed 6 bases, with 21 bases lying between them. This CDR3 is built from 17 residues. Per the germline V gene, CDR1 is SGDLS and CDR2 is YYNGEE. CDR3 residues: CASSARLGGGVSGELFF. The CDR3 DNA follows: TGTGCCAGCAGCGCGCGACTGGGCGGCGGAGTTTCCGGGGAGCTGTTTTTT. Full variable domain (missing parts from reference TRBV9 and TRBJ2-2): DSGVTQTPKHLITATGQRVTLRCSPRSGDLSVYWYQQSLDQGLQFLIQYYNGEERAKGNILERFSAQQFPDLHSELNLSSLELGDSALYFCASSARLGGGVSGELFFGEGSRLTVL.

This sequence joins TRBV10-1 and TRBJ1-2, with TRBD1 identical over 11 bases. V trimming: 8 bases; J trimming: 4 bases; junction bases outside the gene matches: 3. Germline lookup yields CDR1 WNHNN and CDR2 SYGVQD (reference sequence). CDR3 size: 13 residues. The CDR3, as DNA: TGCGCCAGCTCCGGGACAGGGGGCTATGGCTACACCTTC. It is translated as CASSGTGGYGYTF.